Listed below are T cell receptor beta chains from one sample, sequenced in a study of blood T cell repertoires in COVID-19. Repertoires were generated with immunoSEQ multiplex PCR, while TCRdb's copy carries only in-frame clones and drops some. The table has about 80,000 clones, around 77% seen once. The sample consisted of peripheral blood. These TCRs come from a man in his 70s with active or convalescent COVID-19. The CDR3 runs from the conserved cysteine through the conserved F or W. A D gene is named only where the DNA matches it firmly. Clone sizes are given selectively: once, few, many, or a class where the clone is expanded.

TRBJ2-5	TRBD2	TRBV4-1	NA	CASSQVPGASGGQETQYF	TGCGCCAGCAGCCAAGTCCCGGGGGCTAGCGGGGGCCAAGAGACCCAGTACTTC
TRBJ2-5	NA	TRBV6-1	once	CASSEVLVDRYF	TGTGCCAGCAGTGAAGTGCTAGTTGATAGGTACTTC
TRBJ2-2	TRBD2	TRBV27	NA	CASRGLAGGYGGELFF	TGTGCCAGCAGGGGGCTAGCGGGGGGCTACGGCGGGGAGCTGTTTTTT
TRBJ2-7	TRBD1	TRBV6-5	NA	CASSYGTDTYEQYF	TGTGCCAGCAGTTACGGGACAGACACCTACGAGCAGTACTTC
TRBJ1-5	NA	TRBV5-1	NA	CASRLTVYSNQPQHF	TGCGCCAGTCGCCTAACAGTGTATAGCAATCAGCCCCAGCATTTT
TRBJ2-7	TRBD2	TRBV28	NA	CASSWGGSEQYF	TGTGCCAGCAGTTGGGGGGGGTCCGAGCAGTACTTC
TRBJ2-5	NA	TRBV27	NA	CATGRLGETQYF	TGTGCCACTGGGAGGTTAGGGGAGACCCAGTACTTC
TRBJ2-7	NA	TRBV28	NA	CASSFQLRDISSYEQYF	TGTGCCAGCAGTTTTCAGCTTCGGGACATTTCTTCCTACGAGCAGTACTTC
TRBJ1-4	TRBD1	TRBV27	NA	CASSTDRGKTPEKLFF	TGTGCCAGCAGTACCGACAGGGGGAAGACGCCGGAAAAACTGTTTTTT
TRBJ1-1	TRBD1	TRBV10-3	NA	CAISRQGETGAFF	TGTGCCATCAGTAGACAGGGGGAGACCGGAGCTTTCTTT
TRBJ1-6	NA	TRBV6-5	NA	CASRKTRPDSPLHF	TGTGCCAGCAGAAAGACTCGCCCTGATTCACCCCTCCACTTT
TRBJ2-3	NA	TRBV2	NA	CASRSDSSTDTQYF	TGTGCCAGCAGATCCGACTCCAGCACAGATACGCAGTATTTT
TRBJ1-5	NA	TRBV4-1	NA	CASSQEGYNQPQHF	TGCGCCAGCAGCCAAGAGGGCTACAATCAGCCCCAGCATTTT
TRBJ2-7	TRBD1	TRBV7-3	NA	CASSLMGTGSYEQYF	TGTGCCAGCAGCTTAATGGGGACAGGGTCCTACGAGCAGTACTTC
TRBJ2-7	NA	TRBV28	few	CATGWRGQLYEQYF	TGTGCCACCGGATGGCGGGGACAGCTCTACGAGCAGTACTTC
TRBJ2-1	TRBD2	TRBV28	NA	CASRAGGLNEQFF	TGTGCCAGCAGAGCGGGGGGCCTTAATGAGCAGTTCTTC
TRBJ2-1	NA	TRBV12-3/TRBV12-4	NA	CASAPAVNNEQFF	TGTGCCAGCGCCCCTGCAGTAAACAATGAGCAGTTCTTC
TRBJ1-5	TRBD1	TRBV19	few	CASRVTGGSNQPQHF	TGTGCCAGTAGGGTAACAGGGGGAAGCAATCAGCCCCAGCATTTT
TRBJ1-1	TRBD1	TRBV7-2	few	CASSKQGGLTEAFF	TGTGCCAGCAGTAAACAGGGGGGGCTAACTGAAGCTTTCTTT
TRBJ2-7	NA	TRBV30	NA	CAWSPPGRSSYEQYF	TGTGCCTGGAGCCCCCCCGGCAGGTCATCCTACGAGCAGTACTTC
TRBJ1-4	NA	TRBV7-9	NA	CASSLGELNEKLFF	TGTGCCAGCAGCTTGGGCGAGCTTAATGAAAAACTGTTTTTT
TRBJ1-6	NA	TRBV30	NA	CAWSPGHTYNSPLHF	TGTGCCTGGAGCCCAGGGCACACCTATAATTCACCCCTCCACTTT
TRBJ1-6	TRBD1	TRBV9	NA	CASSDNRGISSPLHF	TGTGCCAGCAGCGACAACAGGGGGATAAGTTCACCCCTCCACTTT
TRBJ2-2	NA	TRBV3-1/TRBV3-2	NA	CAARTNSMNTGELFF	TGTGCCGCACGGACAAATTCAATGAACACCGGGGAGCTGTTTTTT
TRBJ2-7	NA	TRBV4-2	NA	CASSQALGYEQYF	TGTGCCAGCAGCCAAGCCCTCGGCTACGAGCAGTACTTC
TRBJ1-1	NA	TRBV13	NA	CASSLGRRNTEAFF	TGTGCCAGCAGCTTAGGTAGGAGGAACACTGAAGCTTTCTTT
TRBJ2-3	TRBD2	TRBV7-3	NA	CASSLSGGVADTQYF	TGTGCCAGCAGCTTGAGCGGGGGGGTTGCAGATACGCAGTATTTT